One sample yielded the 23 T cell receptor beta chains listed below, sequenced in a study of early T cells in non-severe SARS-CoV-2 infection. From the 5' RACE reads, TCRdb called clonotypes with MiXCR, one entry per CDR3 protein. The table has approximately 50,000 distinct CDR3 sequences, approximately 7.6% seen once. Material for sequencing was whole blood. The receptors derive from an adult who was a healthcare worker with PCR-confirmed SARS-CoV-2 infection or an uninfected control (not recorded which).

The sample holds many counts of this clonotype. V usage is TRBV20-1 and J usage is TRBJ2-1, with D tentatively TRBD1 (7 bases). V lost 1 base, J lost 7 bases, and 14 bases lay in between. CDR1 and CDR2 (germline): DFQATT, SNEGSKA (reference sequence). The CDR3 is 14 residues long. The CDR3 region has the DNA TGCAGTGCTAGAGGACTAGGGGGCACGAATGAGCAGTTCTTC. Protein product: CSARGLGGTNEQFF.

This clonotype was recorded at least ten times. The chain recombines TRBV13 with TRBJ2-1, with D unresolved. V shed 2 bases and J shed 7 bases, with 9 bases lying between them. The V gene's germline CDR1 is PRHDT and CDR2 FYEKMQ (reference sequence). The CDR3 covers 13 residues. CDR3 DNA: TGTGCCAGCAGCTTATCAACGTGGAATGAGCAGTTCTTC. It translates to CASSLSTWNEQFF.

A few counts support this clonotype. A single base separates this from a much larger clone, so it may be a read error. The genes are TRBV13 and TRBJ1-1; D gene uncertain. The CDR3 is 11 residues long. Germline CDR1 reads PRHDT; CDR2 reads FYEKMQ (reference sequence). This CDR3 is CVSSESTEAFF. CDR3 sequence (DNA): TGTGTCAGCAGCGAAAGCACTGAAGCTTTCTTT.

There are a few counts of this clonotype. The J gene is TRBJ2-5, the V gene TRBV5-4, with 9 bases lining up with TRBD1. The length of the CDR3 is 15 residues. Trimming took 4 bases from V and 2 from J; bases not matched to a gene: 6. Per the germline V gene, CDR1 is SGHNT and CDR2 is YYREEE (reference sequence). The CDR3 region has the DNA TGTGCCAGCAGCCTGGGGGACAGGGATCAAGAGACCCAGTACTTC. It is translated as CASSLGDRDQETQYF.

This clonotype was observed at least ten times. V usage is TRBV18 and J usage is TRBJ2-3, with 10 positions matching TRBD2. Losses at the gene ends were 4 bases for V and 5 bases for J; bases not matched to a gene: 6. This CDR3 contains 15 residues. The germline CDR1 and CDR2 sequences are KGHSH and LQKENI. The CDR3 DNA sequence: TGTGCCAGCTCACTAGCGGGGGGCCGTGAAGATACGCAGTATTTT. Its protein product is CASSLAGGREDTQYF.

This chain joins TRBV2 and TRBJ2-7; tentatively, D is TRBD2 (7 bases). V lost 5 bases, J lost 5 bases, and 10 bases lay in between. Looked up from germline, CDR1 is SNHLY and CDR2 is FYNNEI. The CDR3 has 12 residues. The CDR3 DNA is TGTGCCAGCAGTCGGGGGGCGAACGAGCAGTACTTC. As protein: CASSRGANEQYF.

The chain uses TRBV30 and TRBJ1-6; possible D gene TRBD1, 6 bases. Germline V gene lookup returns CDR1 GTSNPN and CDR2 SVGIG (reference sequence). V was pared by 0 bases and J by 8 bases, with 8 bases between. The CDR3 has 13 amino acids. The CDR3 region has the DNA TGTGCCTGGAGTGTGGGGACATATTCACCCCTCCACTTT. It yields the protein CAWSVGTYSPLHF. Complete variable domain (other parts from reference TRBV30 and TRBJ1-6): SQTIHQWPATLVQPVGSPLSLECTVEGTSNPNLYWYRQAAGRGLQLLFYSVGIGQISSEVPQNLSASRPQDRQFILSSKKLLLSDSGFYLCAWSVGTYSPLHFGNGTRLTVT.

The table lists this clonotype with many counts. The chain employs TRBV6-6 and TRBJ1-2, with no clear D. CDR1 is MNHNY and CDR2 is SVGAGI in the germline V gene (reference sequence). V gave up 4 bases and J gave up 2 bases, with 8 bases separating them. The CDR3 totals 13 residues. The CDR3 protein is CASSLNGNYGYTF. The CDR3 nucleotides are TGTGCCAGCAGTTTAAACGGCAACTATGGCTACACCTTC.

This clonotype was observed at least ten times. The chain recombines TRBV4-3 with TRBJ1-6; D is ambiguous. The CDR3 loop spans 16 amino acids. The V gene lost 4 bases and the J gene lost 7 bases, with 17 bases spanning the gap. The germline CDR1 and CDR2 sequences are LGHNA and YSLEER. As DNA, the CDR3 is TGCGCCAGCAGCCCAGACTTGATCAGGCCCAATTCACCCCTCCACTTT. Amino acids: CASSPDLIRPNSPLHF.

The sample holds many counts of this clonotype. The chain combines TRBV28 with TRBJ2-2; TRBD1 matches at 10 bases. This CDR3 region has 15 residues. Germline V gene data show CDR1 as MDHEN and CDR2 as SYDVKM. After removal of 6 bases from V and 11 bases from J, the junction contained 12 bases not matched to a gene. CDR3 sequence reads: CASSPGTGVLGELFF. CDR3 bases: TGTGCCAGCAGCCCTGGGACAGGGGTGTTAGGCGAGCTGTTTTTT.

This clonotype was picked up many times. The chain joins TRBV18 to TRBJ2-1; 11 bases match TRBD2. This CDR3 has 16 amino acids. V lost 3 bases to trimming and J lost 8 bases; unmatched junction nucleotides: 9. Germline CDR1 KGHSH, CDR2 LQKENI. The CDR3 here is CASSPISGGARYEQFF. CDR3 in DNA: TGTGCCAGCTCACCGATTAGCGGGGGGGCCAGGTATGAGCAGTTCTTC. The full variable domain, completed using reference TRBV18 and TRBJ2-1, is NAGVMQNPRHLVRRRGQEARLRCSPMKGHSHVYWYRQLPEEGLKFMVYLQKENIIDESGMPKERFSAEFPKEGPSILRIQQVVRGDSAAYFCASSPISGGARYEQFFGPGTRLTVL.

Only a few counts were recorded for this clonotype. The chain is built from TRBV19 and TRBJ1-5; tentative D call: TRBD1 (5 bases). Looked up from germline, CDR1 is LNHDA and CDR2 is SQIVND (reference sequence). The V gene lost 9 bases and the J gene lost 0 bases, with 12 bases spanning the gap. The CDR3 length is 14 residues. The DNA for the CDR3 is TGTGCCAGCACTACAGGTTATAGCAATCAGCCCCAGCATTTT. This translates into CASTTGYSNQPQHF.

At least ten counts were recorded for this clonotype. This chain uses TRBV6-2 or TRBV6-3 with TRBJ1-5; 10 bases match TRBD1. Unmatched junction bases numbered 4, after V lost 2 bases and J lost 6 bases. The CDR3 length is 15 residues. Per germline, CDR1 MNHEY and CDR2 SVGEGT. The CDR3 reads CASSYRTGGAQPQHF. The CDR3 DNA reads as TGTGCCAGCAGTTACCGGACAGGGGGTGCTCAGCCCCAGCATTTT.

This clonotype was seen more than once but under ten times. The rearrangement links TRBV12-3 or TRBV12-4 to TRBJ1-2, with D possibly being TRBD1 (5 bases). Between the trimmed V and J ends, which lost 6 bases and 2 bases, there was a span of 10 bases. The length of the CDR3 is 13 residues. This CDR3 reads CASSQKGNYGYTF. CDR3 in DNA: TGTGCCAGCAGCCAAAAGGGGAACTATGGCTACACCTTC.

This clonotype appeared many times. V gene TRBV11-2 combines with J gene TRBJ2-1; D is ambiguous. With 1 base removed from V and 3 bases from J, the gap between germline ends came to 13 bases. CDR3 length: 16 residues. The germline V gene has CDR1 SGHAT and CDR2 FQNNGV. CDR3 loop: CASSLVLSRYYNEQFF. The CDR3 DNA sequence: TGTGCCAGCAGCTTAGTCTTGTCCCGCTACTACAATGAGCAGTTCTTC.

This clonotype was seen many times. The V gene is TRBV3-1, the J gene TRBJ1-5; D is uncertain. The CDR3 runs to 15 residues. Germline V gene lookup returns CDR1 LGHDT and CDR2 YNNKEL (reference sequence). Trimming cost V 0 bases and J 3 bases, with 9 bases left between them. Here the CDR3 reads CASSQDGRINQPQHF. The DNA for the CDR3 is TGTGCCAGCAGCCAAGATGGCAGGATCAATCAGCCCCAGCATTTT.

In its sample, this clonotype ranks as medium-sized (0.01 to 0.1%). This sequence joins TRBV30 and TRBJ1-2; D is ambiguous. The CDR3 totals 10 residues. The germline CDR1 and CDR2 sequences are GTSNPN and SVGIG (reference sequence). DNA of the CDR3: TGTGCTCTGGCTTGGGATGGCTACACCTTC. It is translated as CALAWDGYTF.

This clonotype appeared many times. The chain joins TRBV7-9 to TRBJ1-4; 10 bases fit TRBD1. CDR1 is SEHNR and CDR2 is FQNEAQ in the germline V gene (reference sequence). The CDR3 totals 15 residues. V lost 3 bases and J lost 5; bases outside the gene matches: 3. CDR3 sequence: CASSFRTGGNEKLFF. Here the CDR3 DNA reads TGTGCCAGCAGCTTCCGGACAGGGGGAAATGAAAAACTGTTTTTT.

V and J are TRBV7-8 and TRBJ2-1, with TRBD1 as a possible D gene (6 bases). V lost 2 bases and J lost 4, with 6 bases in between. This CDR3 has 13 amino acids. Looked up from germline, CDR1 is SGHVS and CDR2 is FQNEAQ. The CDR3 coding sequence is TGTGCCAGCAGCTTACAGGGGTACAATGAGCAGTTCTTC. Amino acid sequence: CASSLQGYNEQFF. The variable domain in full, completed from reference TRBV7-8 and TRBJ2-1, reads GAGVSQSPRYKVAKRGQDVALRCDPISGHVSLFWYQQALGQGPEFLTYFQNEAQLDKSGLPSDRFFAERPEGSVSTLKIQRTQQEDSAVYLCASSLQGYNEQFFGPGTRLTVL.

This clonotype was seen many times. CDR3 sequence reads: CASNGDRAVYGYTF. As DNA, the CDR3 is TGTGCCAGCAACGGGGACAGGGCGGTCTATGGCTACACCTTC. This sequence joins TRBV6-1 and TRBJ1-2; 9 bases are a match to TRBD1. The ends lost 7 bases at V and 4 bases at J; junction bases unmatched: 7. Germline lookup yields CDR1 MNHNS and CDR2 SASEGT. This CDR3 region has 14 residues.

This clonotype was seen more than once but under ten times. The chain uses TRBV6-6 and TRBJ2-1; 8 nucleotides agree with TRBD2. The CDR3 is 14 residues long. Trimming removed 10 bases from V and 4 bases from J; junction bases left unmatched: 9. CDR1 MNHNY and CDR2 SVGAGI come from the germline V gene (reference sequence). CDR3 sequence reads: CAIRTGGAYNEQFF. The CDR3 DNA reads as TGTGCCATTAGGACCGGGGGGGCTTACAATGAGCAGTTCTTC.

This clonotype came up a few times. The genes are TRBV15 and TRBJ2-5; D remains ambiguous. The CDR3 loop spans 11 amino acids. CDR1 and CDR2 (germline): LNHNV, YYDKDF (reference sequence). V lost 4 bases and J lost 4, with 4 bases in between. The chain's CDR3 is CATSKGETQYF. DNA of the CDR3: TGTGCCACCAGCAAGGGAGAGACCCAGTACTTC. Looking up the rest from reference TRBV15 and TRBJ2-5 gives the full variable domain: DAMVIQNPRYQVTQFGKPVTLSCSQTLNHNVMYWYQQKSSQAPKLLFHYYDKDFNNEADTPDNFQSRRPNTSFCFLDIRSPGLGDTAMYLCATSKGETQYFGPGTRLLVL.

This clonotype was detected many times. The chain has TRBV28 and TRBJ1-1; weak D call: TRBD1 (5 bases). Looked up from germline, CDR1 is MDHEN and CDR2 is SYDVKM. The CDR3 contains 13 residues. Trimming took off 7 bases at V and 0 bases at J, with 9 bases between the two ends. CDR3 DNA sequence: TGTGCCAGCAAGACAGATATGAACACTGAAGCTTTCTTT. As protein: CASKTDMNTEAFF.